Reported below is one TCR beta chain. Germline-derived CDR1 and CDR2 are GTSNPN and SVGIG (reference sequence). The length of the CDR3 is 13 residues. V was cut by 2 bases and J by 2 bases, with 9 bases left in between. The data are from a study of blood T cell repertoires in COVID-19. Study summary: COVID-19 samples collected from the United States, Italy and Spain covered acute and convalescent phases.

Methods used by the authors: Amplification from reference gene primers served as the basis for estimated nucleated cell counts. Produced via immunoSEQ multiplex PCR; TCRdb's table is partial and in-frame only. V and J calls and clone size follow that table, whereas D and trimming were derived from the DNA. This table holds some 45,000 clones, 91% found once. Specimen: peripheral blood. The chain is built from TRBV30 and TRBJ1-1; D gene uncertain. The sequence derives from a man in his sixties or seventies with active COVID-19. The CDR3 sequence: CAWSLVANTEAFF. CDR3 nucleotides: TGTGCCTGGAGTCTTGTGGCAAACACTGAAGCTTTCTTT.